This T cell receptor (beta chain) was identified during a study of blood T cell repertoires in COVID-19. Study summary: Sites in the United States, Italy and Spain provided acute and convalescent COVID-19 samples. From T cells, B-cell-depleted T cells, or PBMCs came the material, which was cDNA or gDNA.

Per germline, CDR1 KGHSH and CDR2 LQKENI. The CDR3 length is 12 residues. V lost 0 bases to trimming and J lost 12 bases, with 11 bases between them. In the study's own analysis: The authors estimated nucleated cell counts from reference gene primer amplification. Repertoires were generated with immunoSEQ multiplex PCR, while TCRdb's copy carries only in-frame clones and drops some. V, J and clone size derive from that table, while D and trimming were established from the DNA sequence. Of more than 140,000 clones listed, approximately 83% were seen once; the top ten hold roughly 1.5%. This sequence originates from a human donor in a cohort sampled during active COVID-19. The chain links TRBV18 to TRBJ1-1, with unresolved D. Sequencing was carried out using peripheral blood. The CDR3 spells CASSPPERVTFF. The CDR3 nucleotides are TGTGCCAGCTCACCACCGGAGAGAGTGACTTTCTTT.